These 3 T cell receptor beta chains were sequenced from one sample in a study of blood T cell repertoires in COVID-19. Generated by immunoSEQ multiplex PCR, the TCRdb table keeps only in-frame clones and is missing some. Here the sample spans under 300,000 clones, roughly 89% being singletons. Sequencing was done on a sample of peripheral blood. These receptors all stem from a woman aged 40 to 55 who had recovered from COVID-19.

This clone is a singleton in its sample. The rearrangement links TRBV5-6 to TRBJ2-7; perhaps TRBD1 as D (5 bases). The V end was cut by 3 bases, the J end by 3 bases, with 19 bases between. There are 16 residues in the CDR3. Germline loops: CDR1 SGHDT, CDR2 YYEEEE. The CDR3 region has the DNA TGTGCCAGCAGCTCGTTTCGAGCAGGGATTTTCTACGAGCAGTACTTC. This codes for CASSSFRAGIFYEQYF.

The CDR3 spells CASSPTGEDGYTF. DNA for the CDR3: TGTGCCAGCAGCCCGACAGGGGAGGATGGCTACACCTTC. This chain links TRBV3-1 (or the pseudogene TRBV3-2) with TRBJ1-2, with TRBD1 matching over 8 bases. V gave up 4 bases and J gave up 6 bases; unmatched junction bases: 4. The CDR3 consists of 13 residues. CDR1 LGHDT and CDR2 YNNKEL come from the germline V gene (reference sequence).

The chain recombines TRBV6-5 with TRBJ2-1, with unresolved D. CDR1 is MNHEY, CDR2 SVGAGI, per germline. Between the trimmed V and J ends, which lost 7 bases and 0 bases, there was a span of 10 bases. The CDR3 totals 14 residues. CDR3 nucleotide sequence: TGTGCCAGCACTACAGTCCGCTCCTACAATGAGCAGTTCTTC. It codes for CASTTVRSYNEQFF.